This is a list of T cell receptor beta chains from one sample in a study of T cells in Graves' hyperthyroidism and ophthalmopathy. TCRdb used MiXCR to reprocess the multiplex PCR reads, holding one entry per CDR3 protein. The data show some 270,000 distinct CDR3 sequences, roughly 15% seen once. Input material: blood. The receptor source for this set is a woman aged 40-49 years with Graves' hyperthyroidism. The CDR3 runs from the conserved cysteine through the conserved F or W. Fields, in order: V gene, clone size, J gene, D gene, CDR3 protein, CDR3 DNA. A D gene is named only where the DNA matches it firmly. Not all rows give a size; the values are once, few, many and, for expanded clones, a class.

TRBV5-1,few,TRBJ1-3,.,CASSLGTASGNTIYF,TGCGCCAGCAGCTTGGGGACAGCCTCTGGAAACACCATATATTTT
TRBV3-1,.,TRBJ2-5,.,CASSQDWRGTSVGETQYF,TGTGCCAGCAGCCAAGATTGGAGGGGGACGTCTGTCGGAGAGACCCAGTACTTC
TRBV6-1,.,TRBJ1-1,.,CASSEWEAFF,TGTGCCAGCAGTGAATGGGAAGCTTTCTTT
TRBV7-2,many,TRBJ1-5,.,CASSLVGAGQPQHF,TGTGCCAGCAGCTTAGTGGGGGCGGGTCAGCCCCAGCATTTT
TRBV13,many,TRBJ2-2,.,CASSFRGYSGTNTGELFF,TGTGCCAGCAGCTTCCGAGGATATAGCGGAACGAACACCGGGGAGCTGTTTTTT
TRBV2,.,TRBJ2-5,TRBD1,CASYGQAQETQYF,TGTGCCAGCTACGGACAGGCACAAGAGACCCAGTACTTC
TRBV28,.,TRBJ2-7,.,CASSLTWGSSYEQYF,TGTGCCAGCAGTCTGACTTGGGGCAGCTCCTACGAGCAGTACTTC
TRBV20-1,many,TRBJ1-1,.,CSASQSGDTEAFF,TGCAGTGCTAGCCAGAGCGGGGACACTGAAGCTTTCTTT
TRBV5-1,many,TRBJ1-1,.,CASKMRGGETEAFF,TGCGCCAGCAAAATGCGGGGGGGCGAGACTGAAGCTTTCTTT
TRBV25-1,.,TRBJ2-3,TRBD2,CAGSQLAGGPGTDTQYF,TGTGCCGGCAGCCAACTAGCGGGAGGGCCAGGCACAGATACGCAGTATTTT
TRBV11-1,many,TRBJ2-1,.,CASSSRSRRGSNEQFF,TGTGCCAGCAGCTCCAGATCAAGAAGGGGGTCCAATGAGCAGTTCTTC
TRBV5-8,few,TRBJ2-1,TRBD2,CASSLRLAGVSYNEQFF,TGTGCCAGCAGCCTCCGTCTAGCGGGAGTTTCCTACAATGAGCAGTTCTTC
TRBV12-3/TRBV12-4,many,TRBJ2-1,TRBD1,CASSCPPIDRAANNEQFF,TGTGCCAGCAGTTGCCCTCCCATTGACAGGGCCGCAAACAATGAGCAGTTCTTC
TRBV30,many,TRBJ2-6,.,CAWNTGGANVLTF,TGTGCCTGGAATACGGGGGGGGCCAACGTCCTGACTTTC
TRBV20-1,many,TRBJ2-1,.,CSASTSGQGVNEQFF,.
TRBV6-4,.,TRBJ2-3,.,CASSDSPDSTDTQYF,TGTGCCAGCAGTGATTCGCCAGACTCCACAGATACGCAGTATTTT
TRBV7-9,many,TRBJ1-1,.,CASSLAYLAAEAFF,TGTGCCAGCAGCTTAGCATATCTGGCCGCTGAAGCTTTCTTT
TRBV11-2,.,TRBJ2-5,TRBD2,CASSSLGLAGELTQYF,TGTGCCAGCAGCTCCCTCGGACTAGCGGGAGAGTTGACCCAGTACTTC
TRBV11-2,many,TRBJ2-5,TRBD2,CASSRTSFTAGTQYF,TGTGCCAGCAGTCGGACTAGTTTTACGGCGGGGACCCAGTACTTC
TRBV3-1,many,TRBJ2-5,.,CASRDGLETQYF,TGTGCCAGCAGAGACGGCCTTGAGACCCAGTACTTC
TRBV5-1,few,TRBJ1-6,.,CASSLGDTRGNSPLHF,TGCGCCAGCAGCTTGGGGGACACCCGCGGGAATTCACCCCTCCACTTT
TRBV28,.,TRBJ1-3,TRBD1,CASSRPWTGGGNTIYF,TGTGCCAGCAGCCGACCTTGGACAGGAGGCGGAAACACCATATATTTT
TRBV12-3/TRBV12-4,many,TRBJ1-1,.,CASSRQTVNTEAFF,TGTGCCAGCAGCCGACAAACAGTGAACACTGAAGCTTTCTTT
TRBV27,few,TRBJ1-3,.,CASSPYRDSGNTIYF,TGTGCCAGCAGTCCATACAGGGACTCTGGAAACACCATATATTTT
TRBV7-2,.,TRBJ2-7,.,CASSLAAGVSSYEQYF,TGTGCCAGCAGCTTAGCCGCCGGAGTAAGCTCCTACGAGCAGTACTTC
TRBV29-1,many,TRBJ2-5,TRBD2,CSVEGSGPEREYWEVEETQYF,TGCAGCGTTGAAGGGAGTGGGCCGGAGCGGGAGTACTGGGAGGTAGAAGAGACCCAGTACTTC
TRBV2,many,TRBJ1-1,.,CASSVGGWTEAFF,TGTGCCAGCAGTGTAGGGGGTTGGACTGAAGCTTTCTTT
TRBV27,many,TRBJ1-1,.,CASSSLGAVNTEAFF,TGTGCCAGCAGTTCCCTCGGGGCAGTGAACACTGAAGCTTTCTTT
TRBV11-3,many,TRBJ2-5,.,CASSRGSDAPETQYF,TGTGCCAGCAGCCGGGGATCGGACGCCCCGGAGACCCAGTACTTC